This T cell receptor (beta chain) is drawn from a study of cytomegalovirus exposure and HLA in healthy donors. Vbeta (60) and Jbeta (13) primers were used in the PCR. Produced via immunoSEQ multiplex PCR; TCRdb's table is partial and in-frame only. The sample lists 150,000 to 250,000 clones; around three quarters were seen once. Findings and limits, study-wide: Some public TCRs appeared in many individuals, while most sequences were rare. A further, later analysis showed that HLA-associated TCR beta chains (compared with equally common others) were more clonally expanded.

With regard to this clone: The antigen remains undetermined.

Trimming took 5 bases from V and 5 from J, leaving 15 bases between them. Germline CDR1 reads SGHVS; CDR2 reads FQNEAQ. The length of the CDR3 is 14 residues. The sample comprised PBMCs. The TCR originated in a woman in her 30s in good health and CMV-seropositive. The chain has TRBV7-8 and TRBJ1-1, with a possible D match to TRBD1 (5 bases). The CDR3 loop reads CASSPVAGRTEAFF. The CDR3 DNA reads TGTGCCAGCAGCCCAGTGGCGGGGCGGACTGAAGCTTTCTTT.